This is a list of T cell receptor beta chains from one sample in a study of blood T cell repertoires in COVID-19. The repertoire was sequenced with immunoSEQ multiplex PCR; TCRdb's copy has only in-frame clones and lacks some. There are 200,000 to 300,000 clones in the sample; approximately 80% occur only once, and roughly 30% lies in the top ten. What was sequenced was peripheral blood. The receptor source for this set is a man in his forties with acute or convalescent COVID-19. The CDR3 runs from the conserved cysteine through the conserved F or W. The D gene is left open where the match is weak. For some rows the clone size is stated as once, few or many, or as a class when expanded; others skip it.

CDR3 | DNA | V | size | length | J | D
CASSQGNAPTYEQYF | TGTGCCAGCAGCCAAGGTAATGCACCTACCTACGAGCAGTACTTC | TRBV3-1/TRBV3-2 | once | 15 | TRBJ2-7 | NA
CAWSPTEGEQYF | TGTGCCTGGAGTCCCACGGAGGGCGAGCAGTACTTC | TRBV30 | NA | 12 | TRBJ2-7 | NA
CASRESGGSYYNEQFF | TGTGCCAGCAGGGAATCGGGCGGGAGTTATTACAATGAGCAGTTCTTC | TRBV6-1 | once | 16 | TRBJ2-1 | TRBD2
CSAVQVLSRGYTF | TGCAGCGCCGTACAGGTTTTGTCTCGTGGCTACACCTTC | TRBV29-1 | NA | 13 | TRBJ1-2 | NA
CASSERLGGPQHF | TGTGCCAGCAGTGAACGCCTCGGCGGGCCCCAGCATTTT | TRBV6-4 | NA | 13 | TRBJ1-5 | NA
CASSQSGGTEAFF | TGTGCCAGCAGCCAATCAGGGGGCACTGAAGCTTTCTTT | TRBV3-1/TRBV3-2 | NA | 13 | TRBJ1-1 | TRBD1
CASSPFSGGTYEQYF | TGTGCCAGTAGCCCGTTCTCCGGCGGGACTTACGAGCAGTACTTC | TRBV19 | NA | 15 | TRBJ2-7 | NA
CSVARTEAFF | TGCAGCGTTGCGCGGACTGAAGCTTTCTTT | TRBV29-1 | NA | 10 | TRBJ1-1 | NA
CAIQGISTDTQYF | TGTGCCATACAGGGGATTAGCACAGATACGCAGTATTTT | TRBV10-3 | NA | 13 | TRBJ2-3 | TRBD1
CASSLSLNLAKNIQYF | TGTGCCAGCAGCTTATCCCTAAACCTAGCCAAAAACATTCAGTACTTC | TRBV7-2 | once | 16 | TRBJ2-4 | NA
CASSATSYTGELFF | TGTGCCAGCAGCGCCACTAGTTACACCGGGGAGCTGTTTTTT | TRBV7-9 | NA | 14 | TRBJ2-2 | NA
CASSERTLAKNIQYF | TGTGCCAGCAGTGAGAGAACTCTAGCCAAAAACATTCAGTACTTC | TRBV2 | NA | 15 | TRBJ2-4 | NA
CASSLDGRSFSYEQYF | TGCGCCAGCAGCTTGGATGGCAGATCTTTCTCCTACGAGCAGTACTTC | TRBV5-1 | once | 16 | TRBJ2-7 | NA
CASTPLSGASNSPLHF | TGTGCCAGCACCCCTTTAAGTGGGGCATCTAATTCACCCCTCCACTTT | TRBV7-8 | NA | 16 | TRBJ1-6 | NA
CASSSTRNIAQSSNQPQHF | TGTGCCAGCAGCTCAACCCGTAACATAGCGCAAAGTAGCAATCAGCCCCAGCATTTT | TRBV7-8 | few | 19 | TRBJ1-5 | NA
CASSDTGGQYF | TGTGCCAGCAGTGACACAGGGGGCCAGTACTTC | TRBV6-6 | few | 11 | TRBJ2-7 | TRBD1
CASSFRGRYEQYF | TGTGCCAGCAGCTTCAGGGGAAGGTACGAGCAGTACTTC | TRBV7-8 | NA | 13 | TRBJ2-7 | NA
CASSQGGGFYNEQFF | TGCGCCAGCAGCCAAGGCGGTGGTTTTTACAATGAGCAGTTCTTC | TRBV4-1 | NA | 15 | TRBJ2-1 | NA
CASSFWGLAGATSTDTQYF | TGTGCCAGCAGCTTTTGGGGGCTAGCGGGTGCTACTTCCACAGATACGCAGTATTTT | TRBV7-9 | NA | 19 | TRBJ2-3 | TRBD2
CASGLWARSNGYTF | TGTGCCAGTGGGCTTTGGGCGCGTAGTAATGGCTACACCTTC | TRBV19 | NA | 14 | TRBJ1-2 | NA
CASSLVFGANEKLFF | TGTGCCAGCAGCTTAGTATTTGGGGCAAATGAAAAACTGTTTTTT | TRBV7-2 | NA | 15 | TRBJ1-4 | NA
CAISTGGGTGELFF | TGTGCTATTAGTACGGGAGGTGGCACCGGGGAGCTGTTTTTT | TRBV19 | NA | 14 | TRBJ2-2 | TRBD2